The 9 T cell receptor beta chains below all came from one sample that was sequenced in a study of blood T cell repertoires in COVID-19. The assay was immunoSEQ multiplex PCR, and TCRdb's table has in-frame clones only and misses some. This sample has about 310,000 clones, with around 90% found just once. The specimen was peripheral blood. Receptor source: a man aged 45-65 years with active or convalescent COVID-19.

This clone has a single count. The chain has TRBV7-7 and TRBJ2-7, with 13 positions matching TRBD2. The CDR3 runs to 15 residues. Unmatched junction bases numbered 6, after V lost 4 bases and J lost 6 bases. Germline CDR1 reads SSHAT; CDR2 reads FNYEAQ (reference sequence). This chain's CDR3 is CASSCWTSGSVEQYF. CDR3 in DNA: TGTGCCAGCAGCTGTTGGACTAGCGGGAGCGTCGAGCAGTACTTC.

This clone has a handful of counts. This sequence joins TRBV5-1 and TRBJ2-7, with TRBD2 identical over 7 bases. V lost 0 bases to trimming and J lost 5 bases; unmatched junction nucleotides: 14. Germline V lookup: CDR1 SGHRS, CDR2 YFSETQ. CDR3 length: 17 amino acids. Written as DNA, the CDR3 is TGCGCCAGCAGCTTGGTAACGGGAAGCGGGACGCCCGACGAGCAGTACTTC. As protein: CASSLVTGSGTPDEQYF.

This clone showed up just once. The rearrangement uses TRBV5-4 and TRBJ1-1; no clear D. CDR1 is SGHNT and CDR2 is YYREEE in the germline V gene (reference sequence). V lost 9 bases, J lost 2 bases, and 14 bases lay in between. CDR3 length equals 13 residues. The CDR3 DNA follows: TGTGCCACCAAGACATATGTAAACACTGAAGCTTTCTTT. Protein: CATKTYVNTEAFF. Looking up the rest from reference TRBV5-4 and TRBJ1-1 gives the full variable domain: ETGVTQSPTHLIKTRGQQVTLRCSSQSGHNTVSWYQQALGQGPQFIFQYYREEENGRGNFPPRFSGLQFPNYSSELNVNALELDDSALYLCATKTYVNTEAFFGQGTRLTVV.

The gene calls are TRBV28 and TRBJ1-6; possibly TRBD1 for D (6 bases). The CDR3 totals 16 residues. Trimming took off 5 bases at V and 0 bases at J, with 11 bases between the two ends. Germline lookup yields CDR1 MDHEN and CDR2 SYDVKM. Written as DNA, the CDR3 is TGTGCCAGCAGTCCAGGGGACCGCTCCTATAATTCACCCCTCCACTTT. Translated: CASSPGDRSYNSPLHF.

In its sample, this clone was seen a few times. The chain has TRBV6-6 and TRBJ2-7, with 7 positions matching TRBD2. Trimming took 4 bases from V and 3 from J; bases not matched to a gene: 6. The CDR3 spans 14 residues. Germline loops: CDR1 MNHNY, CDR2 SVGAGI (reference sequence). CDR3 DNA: TGTGCCAGCAGTTGGGGGGACTACGACTACGAGCAGTACTTC. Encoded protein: CASSWGDYDYEQYF.

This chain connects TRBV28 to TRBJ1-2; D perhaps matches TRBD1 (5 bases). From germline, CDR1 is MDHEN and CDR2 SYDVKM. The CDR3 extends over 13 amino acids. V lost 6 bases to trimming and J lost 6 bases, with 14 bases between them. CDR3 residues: CASRPRDFHGYTF. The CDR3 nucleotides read TGTGCCAGCAGGCCGAGGGACTTCCATGGCTACACCTTC.

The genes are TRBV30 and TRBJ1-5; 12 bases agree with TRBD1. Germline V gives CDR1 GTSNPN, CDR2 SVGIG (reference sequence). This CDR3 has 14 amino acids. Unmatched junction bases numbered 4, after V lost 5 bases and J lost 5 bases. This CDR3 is CAWAGTGGDQPQHF. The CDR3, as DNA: TGTGCCTGGGCCGGGACAGGGGGCGATCAGCCCCAGCATTTT.

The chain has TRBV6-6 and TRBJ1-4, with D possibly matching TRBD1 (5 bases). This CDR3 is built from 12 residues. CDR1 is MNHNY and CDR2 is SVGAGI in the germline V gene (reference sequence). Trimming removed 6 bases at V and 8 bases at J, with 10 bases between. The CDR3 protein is CASSYGAEKLFF. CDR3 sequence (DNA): TGTGCCAGCAGCTACGGGGCGGAAAAACTGTTTTTT.

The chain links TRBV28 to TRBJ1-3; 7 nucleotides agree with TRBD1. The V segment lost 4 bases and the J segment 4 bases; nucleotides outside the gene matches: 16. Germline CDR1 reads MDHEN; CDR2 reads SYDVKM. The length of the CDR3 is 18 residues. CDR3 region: CASSSPTGSPAGGNTIYF. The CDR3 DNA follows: TGTGCCAGCAGTTCTCCGACAGGGTCCCCCGCGGGGGGAAACACCATATATTTT.